This T cell receptor beta chain was recorded in a study of T-cell reconstitution after alpha-beta-depleted transplantation in children. The study, taken as a whole, reports: There were some patients whose high TCRbeta diversity at day 60 came from surviving recipient T cells and thymic progenitors.

V lost 5 bases and J lost 4; bases outside the gene matches: 4. The germline V gene encodes CDR1 SEHNR and CDR2 FQNEAQ (reference sequence). This CDR3 spans 14 amino acids. Unique molecular identifiers featured in how the TCRbeta library was prepared. TCRdb processed the PCR reads anew with MiXCR; each CDR3 protein has one entry. The repertoire holds almost 500,000 distinct CDR3 sequences, roughly a tenth seen once, with about 2% in the top ten. Comment on this clonotype: Antigen unknown.

The source was PBMCs, collected before TCRalphabeta/CD19-depleted stem cell transplant. The receptor was derived from a child aged 2 to 10 with inherited bone marrow failure, due to receive a stem cell transplant. The chain couples TRBV7-9 to TRBJ2-3, with 9 nucleotides matching TRBD2. The DNA of the CDR3 is TGTGCCAGCAGCCGAGCGGGGGGAGCAGATACGCAGTATTTT. It specifies CASSRAGGADTQYF.